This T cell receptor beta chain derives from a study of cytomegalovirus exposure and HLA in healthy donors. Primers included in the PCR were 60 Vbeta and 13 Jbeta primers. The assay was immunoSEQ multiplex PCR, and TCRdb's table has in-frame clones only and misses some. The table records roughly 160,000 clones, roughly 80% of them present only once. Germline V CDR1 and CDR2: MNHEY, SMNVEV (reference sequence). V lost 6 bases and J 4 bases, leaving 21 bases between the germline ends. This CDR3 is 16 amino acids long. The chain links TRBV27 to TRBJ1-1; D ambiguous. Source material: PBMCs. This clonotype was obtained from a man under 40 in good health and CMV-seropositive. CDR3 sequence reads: CASSMKQRAAGTEAFF. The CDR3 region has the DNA TGTGCCAGCAGCATGAAACAAAGGGCTGCGGGCACTGAAGCTTTCTTT.